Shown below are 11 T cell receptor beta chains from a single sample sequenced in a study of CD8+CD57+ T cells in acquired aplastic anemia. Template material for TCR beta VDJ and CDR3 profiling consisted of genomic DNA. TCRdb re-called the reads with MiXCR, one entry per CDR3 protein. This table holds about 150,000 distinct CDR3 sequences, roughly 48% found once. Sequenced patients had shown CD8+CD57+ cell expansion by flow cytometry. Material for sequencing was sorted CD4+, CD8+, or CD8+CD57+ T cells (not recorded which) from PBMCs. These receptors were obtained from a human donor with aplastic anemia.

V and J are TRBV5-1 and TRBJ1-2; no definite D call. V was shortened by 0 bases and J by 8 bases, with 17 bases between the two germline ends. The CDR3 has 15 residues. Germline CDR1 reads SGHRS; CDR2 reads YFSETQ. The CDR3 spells CASSLVFEGMGGYTF. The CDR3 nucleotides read TGCGCCAGCAGCTTGGTTTTTGAGGGTATGGGAGGCTACACCTTC.

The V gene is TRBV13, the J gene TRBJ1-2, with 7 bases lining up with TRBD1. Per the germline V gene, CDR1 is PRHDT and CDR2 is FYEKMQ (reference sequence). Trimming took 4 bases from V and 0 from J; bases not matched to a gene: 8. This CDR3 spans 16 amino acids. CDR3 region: CASSSGDSPANYGYTF. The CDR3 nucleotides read TGTGCCAGCAGCTCTGGGGACAGTCCCGCTAACTATGGCTACACCTTC.

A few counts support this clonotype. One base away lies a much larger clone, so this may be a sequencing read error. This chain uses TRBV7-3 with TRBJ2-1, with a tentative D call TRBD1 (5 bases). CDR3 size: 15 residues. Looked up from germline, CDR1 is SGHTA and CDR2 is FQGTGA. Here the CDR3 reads CASSSGFPLYNEQLF. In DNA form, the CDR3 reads TGTGCCAGCAGCTCAGGGTTTCCCCTGTACAATGAGCAGCTCTTC.

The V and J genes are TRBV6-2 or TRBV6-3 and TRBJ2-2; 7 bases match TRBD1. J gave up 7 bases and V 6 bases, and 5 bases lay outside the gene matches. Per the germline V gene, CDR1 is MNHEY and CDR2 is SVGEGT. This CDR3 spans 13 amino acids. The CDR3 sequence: CASRTGEIGELFF. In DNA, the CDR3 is TGTGCCAGCAGAACAGGGGAGATCGGGGAGCTGTTTTTT.

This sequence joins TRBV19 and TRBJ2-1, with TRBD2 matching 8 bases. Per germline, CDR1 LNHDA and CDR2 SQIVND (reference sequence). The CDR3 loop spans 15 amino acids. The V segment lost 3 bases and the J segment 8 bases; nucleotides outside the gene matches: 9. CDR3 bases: TGTGCCAGTAGTATTCCTCGAGCGGGGGCCTATGAGCAGTTCTTC. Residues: CASSIPRAGAYEQFF.

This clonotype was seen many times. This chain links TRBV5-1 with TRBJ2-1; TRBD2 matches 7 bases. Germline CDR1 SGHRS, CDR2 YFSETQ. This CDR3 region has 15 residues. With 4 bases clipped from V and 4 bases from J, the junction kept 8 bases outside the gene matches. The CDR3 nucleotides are TGCGCCAGCAGCGTGGGGAGGGCCGCTTACAATGAGCAGTTCTTC. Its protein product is CASSVGRAAYNEQFF.

CDR3 nucleotides: TGTGCCAGCAGAGACAGGGGATATGAAAAACTGTTTTTT. It translates to CASRDRGYEKLFF. The V and J genes are TRBV2 and TRBJ1-4; 8 nucleotides align to TRBD1. Germline V gene data show CDR1 as SNHLY and CDR2 as FYNNEI. Unmatched junction bases numbered 3, after V lost 6 bases and J lost 6 bases. This CDR3 comprises 13 residues.

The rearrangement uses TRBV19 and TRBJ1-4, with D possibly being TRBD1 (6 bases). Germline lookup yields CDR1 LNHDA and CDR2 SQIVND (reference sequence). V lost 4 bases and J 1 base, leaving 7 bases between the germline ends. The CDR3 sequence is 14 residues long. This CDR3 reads CASSKGVTNEKLFF. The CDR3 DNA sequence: TGTGCCAGTAGTAAGGGGGTAACTAATGAAAAACTGTTTTTT.

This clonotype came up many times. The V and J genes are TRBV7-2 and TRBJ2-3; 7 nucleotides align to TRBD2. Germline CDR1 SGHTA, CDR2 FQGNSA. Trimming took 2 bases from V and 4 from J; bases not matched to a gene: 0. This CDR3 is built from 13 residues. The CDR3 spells CASSLTSADTQYF. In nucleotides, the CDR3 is TGTGCCAGCAGCTTAACTAGCGCAGATACGCAGTATTTT.

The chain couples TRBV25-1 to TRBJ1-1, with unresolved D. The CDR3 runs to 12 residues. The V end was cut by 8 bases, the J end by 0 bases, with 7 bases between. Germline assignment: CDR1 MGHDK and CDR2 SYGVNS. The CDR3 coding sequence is TGTGCCAGCGGCAGGTTGAACACTGAAGCTTTCTTT. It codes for CASGRLNTEAFF. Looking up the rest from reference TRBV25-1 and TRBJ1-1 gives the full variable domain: EADIYQTPRYLVIGTGKKITLECSQTMGHDKMYWYQQDPGMELHLIHYSYGVNSTEKGDLSSESTVSRIRTEHFPLTLESARPSHTSQYLCASGRLNTEAFFGQGTRLTVV.

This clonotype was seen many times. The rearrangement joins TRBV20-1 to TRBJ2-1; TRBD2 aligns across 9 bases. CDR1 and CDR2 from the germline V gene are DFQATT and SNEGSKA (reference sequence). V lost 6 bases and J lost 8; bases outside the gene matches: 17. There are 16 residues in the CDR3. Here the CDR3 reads CSARPFAAGGPDEQFF. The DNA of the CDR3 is TGCAGTGCCAGGCCTTTCGCCGCGGGAGGGCCTGATGAGCAGTTCTTC.